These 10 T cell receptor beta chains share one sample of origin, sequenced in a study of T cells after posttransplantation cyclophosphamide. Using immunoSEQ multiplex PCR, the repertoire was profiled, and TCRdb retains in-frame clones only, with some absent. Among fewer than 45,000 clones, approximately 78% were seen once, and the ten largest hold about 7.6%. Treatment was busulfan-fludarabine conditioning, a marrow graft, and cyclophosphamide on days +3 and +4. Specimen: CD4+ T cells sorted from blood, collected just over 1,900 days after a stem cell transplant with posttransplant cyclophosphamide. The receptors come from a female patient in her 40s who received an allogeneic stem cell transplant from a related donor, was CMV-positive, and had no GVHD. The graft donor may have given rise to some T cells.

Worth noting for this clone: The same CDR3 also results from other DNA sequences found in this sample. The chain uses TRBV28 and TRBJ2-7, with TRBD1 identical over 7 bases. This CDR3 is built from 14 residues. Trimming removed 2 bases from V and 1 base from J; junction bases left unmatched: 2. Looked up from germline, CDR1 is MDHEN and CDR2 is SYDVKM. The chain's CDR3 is CASSLRQGSYEQYF. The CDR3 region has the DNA TGTGCCAGCAGTTTACGACAGGGATCCTACGAGCAGTACTTC. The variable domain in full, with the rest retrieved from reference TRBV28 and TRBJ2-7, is DVKVTQSSRYLVKRTGEKVFLECVQDMDHENMFWYRQDPGLGLRLIYFSYDVKMKEKGDIPEGYSVSREKKERFSLILESASTNQTSMYLCASSLRQGSYEQYFGPGTRLTVT.

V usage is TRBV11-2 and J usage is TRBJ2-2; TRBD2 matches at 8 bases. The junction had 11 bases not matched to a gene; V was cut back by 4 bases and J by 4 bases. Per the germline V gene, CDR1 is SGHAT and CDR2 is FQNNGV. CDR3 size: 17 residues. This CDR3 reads CASSSLRGARPTGELFF. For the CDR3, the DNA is TGTGCCAGCAGCTCCCTGCGGGGGGCGCGGCCCACCGGGGAGCTGTTTTTT.

The CDR3 sequence: CASSQDALAVSEQFF. DNA for the CDR3: TGTGCCAGCAGCCAAGATGCACTAGCTGTCTCTGAGCAGTTCTTC. The V and J genes are TRBV4-2 and TRBJ2-1, with D possibly being TRBD2 (6 bases). The V end lost 0 bases, the J end lost 9 bases, and 15 bases lay between the germline ends. Per germline, CDR1 LGHNA and CDR2 YNFKEQ. There are 15 residues in the CDR3.

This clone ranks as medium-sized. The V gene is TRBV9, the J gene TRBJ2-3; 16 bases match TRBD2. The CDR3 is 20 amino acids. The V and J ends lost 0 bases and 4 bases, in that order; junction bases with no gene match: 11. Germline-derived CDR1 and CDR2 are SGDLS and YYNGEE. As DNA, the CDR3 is TGTGCCAGCAGCGTAGGGGGACTAGCGGGGGGGCCGTTATCGCCAGATACGCAGTATTTT. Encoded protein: CASSVGGLAGGPLSPDTQYF.

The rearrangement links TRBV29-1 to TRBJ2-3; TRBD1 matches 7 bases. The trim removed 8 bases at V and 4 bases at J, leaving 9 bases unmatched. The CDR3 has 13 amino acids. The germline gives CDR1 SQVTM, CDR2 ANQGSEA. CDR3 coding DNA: TGCAGCTCCAAGGGGGCGAGAGCAGATACGCAGTATTTT. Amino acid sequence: CSSKGARADTQYF.

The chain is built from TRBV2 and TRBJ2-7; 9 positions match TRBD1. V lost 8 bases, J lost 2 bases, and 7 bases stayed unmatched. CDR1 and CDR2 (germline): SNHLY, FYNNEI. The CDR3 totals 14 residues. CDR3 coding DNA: TGTGCCAGCGTGGTGGACAGGGGAGCCTACGAGCAGTACTTC. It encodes CASVVDRGAYEQYF.

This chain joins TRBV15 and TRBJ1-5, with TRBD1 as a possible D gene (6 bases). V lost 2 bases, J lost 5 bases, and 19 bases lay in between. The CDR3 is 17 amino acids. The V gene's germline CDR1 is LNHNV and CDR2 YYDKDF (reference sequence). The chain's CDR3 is CATSRTLGQRIHQPQHF. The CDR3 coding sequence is TGTGCCACCAGCAGAACGTTAGGACAGAGAATACATCAGCCCCAGCATTTT.

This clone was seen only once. The CDR3 here is CASSPRTGVFTEAFF. The CDR3 region has the DNA TGCGCCAGCAGCCCCCGTACAGGGGTTTTCACTGAAGCTTTCTTT. The V call is TRBV5-1, the J call TRBJ1-1; the match to TRBD1 covers 7 bases. This CDR3 comprises 15 residues. CDR1 SGHRS and CDR2 YFSETQ come from the germline V gene. V gave up 4 bases and J gave up 4 bases; unmatched junction bases: 10.

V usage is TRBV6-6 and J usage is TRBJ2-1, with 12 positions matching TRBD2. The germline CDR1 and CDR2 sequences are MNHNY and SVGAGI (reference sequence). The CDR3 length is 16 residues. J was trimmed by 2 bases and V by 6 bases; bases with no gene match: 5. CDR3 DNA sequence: TGTGCCAGCAGACGGACTAGCGGGGAGCCCTACAATGAGCAGTTCTTC. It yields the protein CASRRTSGEPYNEQFF.

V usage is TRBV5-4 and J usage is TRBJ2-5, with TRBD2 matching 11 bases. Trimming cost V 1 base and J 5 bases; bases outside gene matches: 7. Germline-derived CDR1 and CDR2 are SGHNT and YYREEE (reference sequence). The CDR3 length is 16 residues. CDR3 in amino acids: CASSLWVAGGPETQYF. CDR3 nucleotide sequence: TGTGCCAGCAGCTTGTGGGTAGCGGGGGGGCCTGAGACCCAGTACTTC.